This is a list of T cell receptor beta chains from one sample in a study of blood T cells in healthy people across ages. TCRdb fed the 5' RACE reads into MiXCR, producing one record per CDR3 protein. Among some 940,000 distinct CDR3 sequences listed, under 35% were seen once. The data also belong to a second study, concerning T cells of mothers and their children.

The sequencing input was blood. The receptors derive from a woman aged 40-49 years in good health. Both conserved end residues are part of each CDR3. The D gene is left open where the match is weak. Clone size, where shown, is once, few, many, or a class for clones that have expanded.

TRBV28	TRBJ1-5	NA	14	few	TGTGCCAGCAGTCCGGACTTGCGCAATCAGCCCCAGCATTTT	CASSPDLRNQPQHF
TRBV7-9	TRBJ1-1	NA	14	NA	TGTGCCAGCAGCGAACAGGGCATGAACACTGAAGCTTTCTTT	CASSEQGMNTEAFF
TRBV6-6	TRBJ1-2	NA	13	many	TGTGCCAGCAGTTACTCTCCTGGGGTAGGCTACACCTTC	CASSYSPGVGYTF
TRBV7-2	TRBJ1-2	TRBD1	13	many	TGTGCCAGCAGCTTATTAGGACAGGCCGGCTACACCTTC	CASSLLGQAGYTF
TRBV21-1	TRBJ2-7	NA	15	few	TGTGCCAGCAGCAAAGCGCCGGGACAGAGATACGAGCAGTACTTC	CASSKAPGQRYEQYF
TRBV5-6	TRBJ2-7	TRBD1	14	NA	TGTGCCAGCAGCCGTGGACAGGGGGCGGTCGAGCAGTACTTC	CASSRGQGAVEQYF
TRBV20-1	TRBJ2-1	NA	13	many	TGCAGTGCTACGGGGGCGGCCCGGAGGGAGCAGTTCTTC	CSATGAARREQFF
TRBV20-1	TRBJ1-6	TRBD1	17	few	TGCAGTGCTAGAGACTTCGGACAGGGGAGTAGGAATTCACCCCTCCACTTT	CSARDFGQGSRNSPLHF
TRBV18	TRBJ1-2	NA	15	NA	TGTGCCAGCTCGCCCCAGGGGTTCCGCGACTATGGCTACACCTTC	CASSPQGFRDYGYTF
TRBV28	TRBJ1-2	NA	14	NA	TGTGCCACTGGGTGGAGACTTAATTATTATGGCTACACCTTC	CATGWRLNYYGYTF
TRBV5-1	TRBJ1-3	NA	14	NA	TGCGCCAGCAGCTTGGACGGGTCAAGAAACACCATATATTTT	CASSLDGSRNTIYF
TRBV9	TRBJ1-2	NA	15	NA	TGTGCCAGCAGCGTAGGCCGCGGGGTAGGGTATGGCTACACCTTC	CASSVGRGVGYGYTF
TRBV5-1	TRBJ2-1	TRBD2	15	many	TGCGCCAGCAGAGGCCAGCGGGGGGGCCAGGGAGAGCAGTTCTTC	CASRGQRGGQGEQFF
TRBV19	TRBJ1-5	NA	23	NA	TGTGCCAGTAGAACCCTCGACCGGGGGATCGTCCGCCCAGGAGAGATCGCAAATCAGCCCCAGCATTTT	CASRTLDRGIVRPGEIANQPQHF
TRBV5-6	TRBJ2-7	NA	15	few	TGTGCCAGCAGTATTGCCGGAGGGGGCTCCTACGAGCAGTACTTC	CASSIAGGGSYEQYF
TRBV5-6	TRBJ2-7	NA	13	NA	TGTGCCAGCAGCCGGGACGCCGACAGCGGTCTGTACTTC	CASSRDADSGLYF
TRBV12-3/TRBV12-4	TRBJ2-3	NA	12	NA	TGTGCCAACAGGGAACCACCAGATATGCAGTATTTT	CANREPPDMQYF
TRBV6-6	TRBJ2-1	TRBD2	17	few	TGTGCCAGCAGTTACTCGGTGAGCGGGGGGTCCTACAATGAGCAGTTCTTC	CASSYSVSGGSYNEQFF
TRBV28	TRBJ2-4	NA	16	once	TGTGCCAGCAGTCCCTCAGGGGGGGTTGGCAAAAACATTCAGTACTTC	CASSPSGGVGKNIQYF
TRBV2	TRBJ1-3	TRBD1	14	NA	TGTGCCGGCAGACAGGGAGGGTTTGGAAACACCATATATTTT	CAGRQGGFGNTIYF
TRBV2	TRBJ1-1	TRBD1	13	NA	TGTGCCAGCAAGGGGGCAGGGGACACTGAAGCTTTCTTT	CASKGAGDTEAFF
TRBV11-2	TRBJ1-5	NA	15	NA	TGTGCCAGCAGCCGGGAAGGGGAGCGCAATCAGCCCCAGCATTTT	CASSREGERNQPQHF
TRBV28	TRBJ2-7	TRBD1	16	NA	TGTGCCAGCAGTTTGTATCTGGGACAGGGAGACGACGAGCAGTACTTC	CASSLYLGQGDDEQYF
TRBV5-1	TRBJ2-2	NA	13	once	TGCGCCGGCCAGACAGGGAACACCGGGGAGCTGTTTTTT	CAGQTGNTGELFF
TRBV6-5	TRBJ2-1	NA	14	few	TGTGCCAGCAGGGGAGACCGGGGTGGCAATGAGCAGTTCTTC	CASRGDRGGNEQFF
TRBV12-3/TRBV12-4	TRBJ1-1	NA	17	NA	TGTGCCAGCAGTTTCGTCGGGACGGCGGCCCTGTGGACTGAAGCTTTCTTT	CASSFVGTAALWTEAFF
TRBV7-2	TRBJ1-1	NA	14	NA	TGTGCCAGCAGTGAGCAGTCCAGGATAACTGAAGCTTTCTTT	CASSEQSRITEAFF
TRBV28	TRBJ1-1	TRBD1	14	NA	TGTGCCAGCAGCACGACAGGGGCTAGGACTGAAGCTTTCTTT	CASSTTGARTEAFF
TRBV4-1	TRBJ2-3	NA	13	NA	TGCGCCGGCAGCCGAGTAGCATCGGAGACCCAGTATTTT	CAGSRVASETQYF
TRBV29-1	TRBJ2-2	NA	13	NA	TGCAGCGTCGATTTTAGGGTATCCGGGGAGCTGTTTTTT	CSVDFRVSGELFF
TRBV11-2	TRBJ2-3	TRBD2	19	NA	TGTGCCAGCAGCTTCCGGACAGGTTACTTCGGCGGGGGGGGAGATACGCAGTATTTT	CASSFRTGYFGGGGDTQYF
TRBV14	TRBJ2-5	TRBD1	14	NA	TGTGCCAGCAGCCGTACAGGGGGCTTAGAGACCCAGTACTTC	CASSRTGGLETQYF
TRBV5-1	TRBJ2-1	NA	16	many	TGCGCCAGCAGCAGAAACCGGGACACCTTCTACAATGAGCAGTTCTTC	CASSRNRDTFYNEQFF
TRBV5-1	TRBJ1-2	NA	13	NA	TGCGCCAGCAGCTCCCCTCCTAACTATGGCTACACCTTC	CASSSPPNYGYTF
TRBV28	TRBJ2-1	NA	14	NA	TGTGCCAGCAGTTTCCCAGCGGGCCACAATGAACAGTTCTTC	CASSFPAGHNEQFF
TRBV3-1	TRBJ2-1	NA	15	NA	TGTGCCAGCAGCCAAGGAGCCAGCGGGCGAGGTGAGCAGTTCTTC	CASSQGASGRGEQFF
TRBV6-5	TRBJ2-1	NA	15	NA	TGTGCCAGCAGTTACTCGGGGGGGCCGGTGGATGAGCAGTTCTTC	CASSYSGGPVDEQFF
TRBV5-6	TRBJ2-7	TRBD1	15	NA	TGTGCCAGCAGCTTGGGGGCGGACAGGGCCTACGAGCAGTACTTC	CASSLGADRAYEQYF
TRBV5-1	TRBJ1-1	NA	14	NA	TGCGCCAGCAGCTTGGCCACTAGGGACACTGAAGCTTTCTTT	CASSLATRDTEAFF
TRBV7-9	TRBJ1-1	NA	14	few	TGTGCCGGCAGCTTAGACGCAAGGGACACTGAAGCTTTCTTT	CAGSLDARDTEAFF
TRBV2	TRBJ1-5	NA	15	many	TGTGCCAGCAGTGCCGGAGGGGTTAGCAATCAGCCCCAGCATTTT	CASSAGGVSNQPQHF
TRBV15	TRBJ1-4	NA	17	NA	TGTGCCACCAGCAGATCCCCTGTGAGGGCAACTAATGAAAAACTGTTTTTT	CATSRSPVRATNEKLFF
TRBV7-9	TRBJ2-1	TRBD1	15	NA	TGTGCCAGCAGCTTAGCGATGGGACAGTCGATTGAGCAGTTCTTC	CASSLAMGQSIEQFF
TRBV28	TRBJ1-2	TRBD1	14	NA	TGTGCCAGCAGTCCGGGACAGGGACCTTCTGGCTACACCTTC	CASSPGQGPSGYTF
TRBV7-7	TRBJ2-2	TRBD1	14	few	TGTGCTATCAGCCGGGACAGGAACACCGGGGAGCTGTTTTTT	CAISRDRNTGELFF
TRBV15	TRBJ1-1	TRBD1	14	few	TGTGCCTCTACAGGGGGCCGGGGGAACACTGAAGCTTTCTTT	CASTGGRGNTEAFF
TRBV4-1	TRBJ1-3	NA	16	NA	TGCGCCAGCAGCCAAGAACCGGGACCGGCAGTGGCGGCCATATATTTT	CASSQEPGPAVAAIYF
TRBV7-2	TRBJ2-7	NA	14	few	TGTGCCAGCAGCTTCGGACAGACCCTCTACGAGCAGTACTTC	CASSFGQTLYEQYF
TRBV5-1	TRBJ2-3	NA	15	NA	TGCGCCAGCAGCGTGACTCTGACTTCCGCAGATACGCAGTATTTT	CASSVTLTSADTQYF
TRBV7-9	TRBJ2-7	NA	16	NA	TGTGCCAGCAGCCAAGGGGTGGGTGGCAGCTCCTACGAGCAGTACTTC	CASSQGVGGSSYEQYF
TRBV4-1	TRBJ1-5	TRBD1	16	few	TGCGCCAGCAGCCAAGATCCCACAGGGGGCGGACAGCCCCAGCATTTT	CASSQDPTGGGQPQHF
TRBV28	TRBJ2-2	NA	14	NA	TGTGCCTTGGGCAGGGCGACGAACACCGGGGAGCTGTTTTTT	CALGRATNTGELFF
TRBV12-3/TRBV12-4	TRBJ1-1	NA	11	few	TGTGCCAGCAGTTTTCGGTGGGAAGCTTTCTTT	CASSFRWEAFF
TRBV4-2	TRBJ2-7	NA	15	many	TGTGCCAGCAGCCAATATTGGGGTAGCGCCTACGAGCAGTACTTC	CASSQYWGSAYEQYF
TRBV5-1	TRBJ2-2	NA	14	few	TGCGCCAGCAGCTTGGCCGCGGTCACCGGGGAGCTGTTTTTT	CASSLAAVTGELFF